This T cell receptor beta chain was recorded in a study of T cells in narcolepsy. Libraries were prepared by immunoSEQ multiplex PCR; TCRdb keeps only in-frame clonotypes and omits some of them. The sample includes nearly 35,000 clones, over 65% of them seen just once. A note on this clone: The antigen is undetermined.

Germline CDR1 SGHAT, CDR2 FQNNGV. V lost 0 bases, J lost 4 bases, and 9 bases lay in between. The CDR3 covers 14 residues. Study-wide findings and caveats: Comparing one patient's CSF and blood CD4+ clonotypes highlighted HCRT- and TRIB2-specific autoreactive clonotypes. In some patient and control memory CD4+ samples, autoreactive clones were absent.

The sequence was obtained from a human donor in good health. The material sequenced was memory (CD45RA-) CD4+ T cells from blood. V is TRBV11-2 and J is TRBJ1-1; D is uncertain. CDR3 DNA sequence: TGTGCCAGCAGCTTAGACCCCTCGGGCACTGAAGCTTTCTTT. Protein: CASSLDPSGTEAFF. Variable domain in full (rest from reference TRBV11-2 and TRBJ1-1): EAGVAQSPRYKIIEKRQSVAFWCNPISGHATLYWYQQILGQGPKLLIQFQNNGVVDDSQLPKDRFSAERLKGVDSTLKIQPAKLEDSAVYLCASSLDPSGTEAFFGQGTRLTVV.